Listed here are 12 T cell receptor beta chains from one sample, sequenced in a study of cytomegalovirus exposure and HLA in healthy donors. The PCR contained 60 Vbeta and 13 Jbeta primers. Some clones are missing from TCRdb's copy, which holds only in-frame ones; the method was immunoSEQ multiplex PCR. The data contain approximately 190,000 clones, roughly four fifths of them singletons. Source material: PBMCs. Receptors were obtained from a woman between 50 and 59 years old in good health and CMV-seropositive.

The sample holds a few counts of this clone. This chain uses TRBV19 with TRBJ2-6; 9 bases are a match to TRBD1. CDR3 length: 16 amino acids. The germline V gene has CDR1 LNHDA and CDR2 SQIVND (reference sequence). Germline trimming cut 5 bases from V and 4 bases from J; bases unmatched to any gene: 6. The CDR3 DNA sequence: TGTGCCAGTAGTCCACAGGGGGCGCTCGGGGCCAACGTCCTGACTTTC. Amino acid sequence: CASSPQGALGANVLTF.

The CDR3 sequence is CASSFALPQGTQYF. Written as DNA, the CDR3 is TGTGCCAGCAGCTTCGCCCTCCCCCAGGGTACGCAGTATTTT. The chain uses TRBV11-2 and TRBJ2-3; weak D call: TRBD1 (5 bases). This CDR3 region has 14 residues. The V gene lost 3 bases and the J gene lost 8 bases, with 15 bases spanning the gap. Germline CDR1 is SGHAT and CDR2 is FQNNGV. The full variable domain, completed using reference TRBV11-2 and TRBJ2-3, is EAGVAQSPRYKIIEKRQSVAFWCNPISGHATLYWYQQILGQGPKLLIQFQNNGVVDDSQLPKDRFSAERLKGVDSTLKIQPAKLEDSAVYLCASSFALPQGTQYFGPGTRLTVL.

The chain recombines TRBV7-3 with TRBJ2-1; tentative D call: TRBD1 (6 bases). The CDR3 has 14 residues. CDR1 is SGHTA, CDR2 FQGTGA, per germline. Trimming shortened V by 5 bases and J by 1 base, and 9 bases separated the two germline ends. CDR3 sequence (DNA): TGTGCCAGCAGCCCCGACAGGTCCTACAATGAGCAGTTCTTC. Translating gives CASSPDRSYNEQFF.

This chain links TRBV4-2 with TRBJ1-5; 7 bases agree with TRBD1. There are 15 residues in the CDR3. The V gene end was trimmed by 3 bases and the J gene end by 5 bases; junction bases not matched to a gene: 7. Per the germline V gene, CDR1 is LGHNA and CDR2 is YNFKEQ. Here the CDR3 reads CASSQARTGDQPQHF. In DNA form, the CDR3 reads TGTGCCAGCAGCCAGGCCCGAACAGGGGATCAGCCCCAGCATTTT.

The chain is built from TRBV5-1 and TRBJ2-5; D is undetermined. This CDR3 is 14 amino acids long. Germline CDR1 reads SGHRS; CDR2 reads YFSETQ. V was shortened by 4 bases and J by 1 base, with 11 bases between the two germline ends. CDR3 sequence reads: CASSPTPSQETQYF. The CDR3 region has the DNA TGCGCCAGCAGCCCGACACCCAGCCAAGAGACCCAGTACTTC. Full variable domain (outside the CDR3, taken from reference TRBV5-1 and TRBJ2-5): KAGVTQTPRYLIKTRGQQVTLSCSPISGHRSVSWYQQTPGQGLQFLFEYFSETQRNKGNFPGRFSGRQFSNSRSEMNVSTLELGDSALYLCASSPTPSQETQYFGPGTRLLVL.

The genes are TRBV4-3 and TRBJ1-2, with 7 bases lining up with TRBD1. Germline CDR1 LGHNA, CDR2 YSLEER. This CDR3 is 15 amino acids long. Germline trimming cut 1 base from V and 4 bases from J; bases unmatched to any gene: 6. The CDR3 is CASSQGTGETYGYTF. DNA for the CDR3: TGCGCCAGCAGCCAAGGCACAGGGGAAACCTATGGCTACACCTTC.

The chain is built from TRBV7-9 and TRBJ1-3; TRBD1 is a possible D gene (5 bases). V lost 4 bases to trimming and J lost 4 bases, with 14 bases between them. The CDR3 is 15 residues long. The germline gives CDR1 SEHNR, CDR2 FQNEAQ (reference sequence). The CDR3 spells CASSSPQGTGNTIYF. In DNA form, the CDR3 reads TGTGCCAGCAGCTCCCCGCAGGGAACGGGAAACACCATATATTTT.

J is TRBJ1-2 and V is TRBV6-5; 10 nucleotides line up with TRBD1. The trim removed 6 bases at V and 2 bases at J, leaving 3 bases unmatched. Per germline, CDR1 MNHEY and CDR2 SVGAGI. This CDR3 has 14 amino acids. CDR3 sequence: CASSRQGANYGYTF. CDR3 DNA sequence: TGTGCCAGCAGCCGACAGGGGGCGAACTATGGCTACACCTTC.

The count of this clone is one. The J gene is TRBJ1-5, the V gene TRBV28, with D uncertain. The ends were cut back, 5 bases at V and 1 base at J, with 18 bases in the middle. CDR1 is MDHEN, CDR2 SYDVKM, per germline. The CDR3 length is 17 residues. The CDR3 DNA follows: TGTGCCAGCAGTCCCACTCCCCCCCCGCGGAGCAATCAGCCCCAGCATTTT. Its protein is CASSPTPPPRSNQPQHF.

The chain joins TRBV5-1 to TRBJ2-7; tentatively, D is TRBD2 (7 bases). With 4 bases removed from V and 5 bases from J, the gap between germline ends came to 19 bases. From germline, CDR1 is SGHRS and CDR2 YFSETQ. The CDR3 is 15 amino acids. CDR3 region: CASSRGATGDHEQYF. CDR3 coding DNA: TGCGCCAGCAGCCGGGGGGCGACCGGAGACCACGAGCAGTACTTC.

V usage is TRBV15 and J usage is TRBJ2-5, with TRBD1 identical over 7 bases. The CDR3 sequence is 12 residues long. Losses at the gene ends were 6 bases for V and 3 bases for J; bases not matched to a gene: 1. Germline assignment: CDR1 LNHNV and CDR2 YYDKDF (reference sequence). The CDR3 DNA sequence: TGTGCCACCAGACAGGGGAAAGAGACCCAGTACTTC. It translates to CATRQGKETQYF.

J is TRBJ2-7 and V is TRBV5-1; D is unclear. This CDR3 has 14 residues. With 3 bases removed from V and 0 bases from J, the gap between germline ends came to 10 bases. Germline values: CDR1 SGHRS, CDR2 YFSETQ. CDR3 bases: TGCGCCAGCAGCTCCCAGGCAAGCTCCTACGAGCAGTACTTC. It specifies CASSSQASSYEQYF.